This T cell receptor beta chain was profiled in a study of tumor-infiltrating lymphocytes in primary liver carcinoma. Only a few counts were recorded for this clonotype. CDR3 size: 12 residues. The V end was cut by 3 bases, the J end by 4 bases, with 7 bases between. Looked up from germline, CDR1 is SGHVS and CDR2 is FQNEAQ. The input was 400 to 500 ng total RNA; TCR beta cDNA was made from it with a constant-region primer. Researchers made the TCR beta libraries by running three nested multiplex PCR rounds with slightly modified ARM-PCR. Both of the initial two PCR rounds ran for approximately 10 cycles and employed TRBV1-TRBV30 forward primers alongside a C-beta reverse primer. MiXCR, run by TCRdb on the multiplex PCR reads, gives a single entry per CDR3 protein. The profile shows a few hundred thousand distinct CDR3 sequences, approximately 58% of them singletons. Alongside blood RNA obtained from unsorted whole blood, germline DNA was also extracted.

The sequenced sample consisted of peripheral blood. The source of this sequence is a woman aged 30 to 39 with primary liver carcinoma and hepatitis B virus infection. The chain carries TRBV7-8 and TRBJ2-7; D remains unclear. As DNA, the CDR3 is TGTGCCAGCAGCTTTAAGCCTTACGAGCAGTACTTC. Residues: CASSFKPYEQYF.